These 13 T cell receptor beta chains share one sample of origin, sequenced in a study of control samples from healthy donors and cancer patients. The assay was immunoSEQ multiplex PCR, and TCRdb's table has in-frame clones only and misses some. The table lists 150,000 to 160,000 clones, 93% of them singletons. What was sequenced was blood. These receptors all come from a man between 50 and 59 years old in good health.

The CDR3 sequence is CASSSPPGGQETQYF. In nucleotides, the CDR3 is TGTGCCAGCAGTTCACCACCGGGAGGCCAAGAGACCCAGTACTTC. The chain carries TRBV27 and TRBJ2-5; 7 bases fit TRBD2. The CDR3 loop spans 15 amino acids. Germline V gene sequence: CDR1 MNHEY, CDR2 SMNVEV (reference sequence). V trimming: 4 bases; J trimming: 1 base; junction bases outside the gene matches: 6.

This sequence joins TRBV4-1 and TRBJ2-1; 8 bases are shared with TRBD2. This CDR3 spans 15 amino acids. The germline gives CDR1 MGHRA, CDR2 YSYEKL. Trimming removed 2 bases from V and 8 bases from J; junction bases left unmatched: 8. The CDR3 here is CASSQFGTRFDEQFF. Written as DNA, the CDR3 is TGCGCCAGCAGCCAATTCGGGACTAGGTTCGATGAGCAGTTCTTC.

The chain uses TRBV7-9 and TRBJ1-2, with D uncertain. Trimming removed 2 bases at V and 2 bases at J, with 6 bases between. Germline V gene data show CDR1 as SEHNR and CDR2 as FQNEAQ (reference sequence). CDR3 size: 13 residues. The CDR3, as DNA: TGTGCCAGCAGCTTATCTATGAACTATGGCTACACCTTC. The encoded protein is CASSLSMNYGYTF.

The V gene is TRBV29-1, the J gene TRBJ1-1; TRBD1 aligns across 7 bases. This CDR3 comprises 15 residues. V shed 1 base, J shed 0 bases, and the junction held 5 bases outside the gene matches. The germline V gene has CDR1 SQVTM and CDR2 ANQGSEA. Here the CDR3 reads CSVEVRTGMNTEAFF. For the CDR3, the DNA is TGCAGCGTTGAAGTTAGGACAGGAATGAACACTGAAGCTTTCTTT.

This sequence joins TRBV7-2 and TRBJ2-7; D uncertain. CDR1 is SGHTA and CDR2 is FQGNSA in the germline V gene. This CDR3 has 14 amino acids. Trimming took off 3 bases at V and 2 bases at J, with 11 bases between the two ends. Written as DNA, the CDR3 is TGTGCCAGCAGCTTCAGAATGGGTCCCTACGAGCAGTACTTC. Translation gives CASSFRMGPYEQYF. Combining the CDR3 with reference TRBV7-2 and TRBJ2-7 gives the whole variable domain GAGVSQSPSNKVTEKGKDVELRCDPISGHTALYWYRQSLGQGLEFLIYFQGNSAPDKSGLPSDRFSAERTGGSVSTLTIQRTQQEDSAVYLCASSFRMGPYEQYFGPGTRLTVT.

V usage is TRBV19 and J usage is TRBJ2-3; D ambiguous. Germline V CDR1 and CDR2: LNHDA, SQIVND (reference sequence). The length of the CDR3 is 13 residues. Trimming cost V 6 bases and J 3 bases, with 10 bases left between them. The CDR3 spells CASRAGRTDTQYF. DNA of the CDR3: TGTGCCAGTAGGGCAGGAAGGACAGATACGCAGTATTTT.

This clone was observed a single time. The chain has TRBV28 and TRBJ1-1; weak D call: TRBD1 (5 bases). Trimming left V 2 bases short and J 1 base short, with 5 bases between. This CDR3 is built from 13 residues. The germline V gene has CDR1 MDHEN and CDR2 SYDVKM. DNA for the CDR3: TGTGCCAGCAGTTTACAGGGGAACACTGAAGCTTTCTTT. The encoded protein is CASSLQGNTEAFF.

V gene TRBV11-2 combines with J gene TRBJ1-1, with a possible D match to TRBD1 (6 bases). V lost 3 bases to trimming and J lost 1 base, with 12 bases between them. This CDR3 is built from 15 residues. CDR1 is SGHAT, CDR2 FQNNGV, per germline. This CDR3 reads CASSFSGARNTEAFF. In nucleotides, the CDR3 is TGTGCCAGCAGCTTTTCGGGGGCGAGGAACACTGAAGCTTTCTTT.

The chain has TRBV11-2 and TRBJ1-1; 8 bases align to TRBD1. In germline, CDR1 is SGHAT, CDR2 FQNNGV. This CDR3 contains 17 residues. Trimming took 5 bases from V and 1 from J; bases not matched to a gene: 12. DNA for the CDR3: TGTGCCAGCAGCAGTAAGAGGACAGGGTCCCCGAACACTGAAGCTTTCTTT. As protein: CASSSKRTGSPNTEAFF. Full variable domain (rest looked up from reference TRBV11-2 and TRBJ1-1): EAGVAQSPRYKIIEKRQSVAFWCNPISGHATLYWYQQILGQGPKLLIQFQNNGVVDDSQLPKDRFSAERLKGVDSTLKIQPAKLEDSAVYLCASSSKRTGSPNTEAFFGQGTRLTVV.

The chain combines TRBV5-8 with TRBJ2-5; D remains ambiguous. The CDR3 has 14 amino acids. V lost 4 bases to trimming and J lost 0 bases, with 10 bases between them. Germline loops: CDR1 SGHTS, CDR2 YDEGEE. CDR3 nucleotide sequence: TGTGCCAGCAGCCCGGCCTCGTACCAAGAGACCCAGTACTTC. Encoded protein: CASSPASYQETQYF.

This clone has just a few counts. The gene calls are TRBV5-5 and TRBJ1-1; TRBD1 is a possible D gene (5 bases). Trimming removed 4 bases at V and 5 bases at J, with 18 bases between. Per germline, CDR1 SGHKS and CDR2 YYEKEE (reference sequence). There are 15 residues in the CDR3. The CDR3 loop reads CASSQSMRGGTEAFF. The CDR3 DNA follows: TGTGCCAGCAGCCAGAGTATGAGGGGTGGAACTGAAGCTTTCTTT.

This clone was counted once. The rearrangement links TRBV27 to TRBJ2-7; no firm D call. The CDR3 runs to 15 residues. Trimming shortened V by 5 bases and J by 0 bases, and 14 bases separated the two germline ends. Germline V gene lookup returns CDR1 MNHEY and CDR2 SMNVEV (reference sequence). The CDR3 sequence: CASSQRRIASYEQYF. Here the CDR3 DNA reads TGTGCCAGCAGTCAACGACGGATAGCCTCCTACGAGCAGTACTTC.

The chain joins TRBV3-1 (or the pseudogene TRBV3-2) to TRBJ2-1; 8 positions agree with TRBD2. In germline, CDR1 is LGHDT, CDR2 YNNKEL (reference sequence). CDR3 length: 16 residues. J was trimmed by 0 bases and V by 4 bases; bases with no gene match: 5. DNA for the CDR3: TGTGCCAGCAGCCCTACCGGGACTAGCTCCTACAATGAGCAGTTCTTC. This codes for CASSPTGTSSYNEQFF.